This TCR beta chain was sequenced during a study of CD8+ T cells in alopecia areata. Treatment described: oral pan-JAK inhibitor, 5-10 mg twice daily. Researchers took lesional scalp punch biopsies and peripheral blood from people who were alopecia areata patients. Germline CDR1 is KGHSH and CDR2 is LQKENI. The J segment lost 3 bases and the V segment lost 5 bases, leaving 6 bases of the junction unmatched. The CDR3 length is 15 residues. Extracted RNA was reverse transcribed, and the resulting cDNA served as sequencing template. Here immunoSEQ multiplex PCR was the method, and the copy in TCRdb shows in-frame clones only, minus some. The sample has 130,000 or so clones, 60% to 65% seen once.

The sample was CD4+ T cells sorted from blood, taken at week 4, from a patient treated with tofacitinib. The rearrangement uses TRBV18 and TRBJ1-1; TRBD1 aligns across 10 bases. The TCR was taken from a human donor with alopecia areata. CDR3 sequence: CASSGQGVVDTEAFF. The CDR3 DNA follows: TGTGCCAGCTCAGGACAGGGGGTCGTCGACACTGAAGCTTTCTTT.